Sequencing of this TCR beta chain was carried out in a study of T-cell memory formation after mild COVID-19. CDR1 and CDR2 from the germline V gene are SGHTA and FQGNSA. Trimming took 5 bases from V and 5 from J, leaving 7 bases between them. This CDR3 comprises 13 residues. Study-level findings and limits: A balance of CD4 and CD8 characterized clones contracting day 15 to 85, whereas later expanders leaned CD4+. Among contracting clones, CD4+ were mainly CM/EM and CD8+ enriched in EMRA.

The sample holds many counts of this clonotype. Its specificity is not known. TCRdb re-called the 5' RACE reads with MiXCR, one entry per CDR3 protein. This table has roughly 49,000 distinct CDR3 sequences, 27% appearing once. Sequenced sample: PBMCs or a T cell subset sorted from them (not recorded which). The TCR was taken from a man younger than 35 who had mild COVID-19 (a few samples of this study predate the infection). Cell type and time point are not known. This chain connects TRBV7-2 to TRBJ1-6; D is unclear. CDR3 DNA sequence: TGTGCCAGCAGCCCTCTACATAATTCACCCCTCCACTTT. Its translation: CASSPLHNSPLHF.